This T cell receptor (beta chain) was identified during a study of blood T cell repertoires in COVID-19. Study in general: The United States, Italy and Spain supplied acute and convalescent COVID-19 samples. In each case, the material was cDNA or gDNA derived from T cells, B-cell-depleted T cells, or PBMCs.

Germline V gene sequence: CDR1 GTSNPN, CDR2 SVGIG (reference sequence). The germline V and J ends were trimmed by 0 bases and 0 bases, with 8 bases remaining between them. The CDR3 contains 14 residues. Per the original methods: The assay estimated nucleated cells by amplifying reference gene primers. Only in-frame clones appear in the TCRdb table, and some are missing; sequencing was by immunoSEQ multiplex PCR. Clone size and the V and J calls come from that table; the DNA yielded D and trimming. The table has some 310,000 clones, around 90% seen once. Patients of the Seattle cohort, enrolled during active infection, were followed longitudinally.

The source of this sequence is a woman in her forties with COVID-19, enrolled during active disease. The V and J genes are TRBV30 and TRBJ1-1; D is undetermined. The sample was peripheral blood. CDR3 nucleotides: TGTGCCTGGAGTGTACTCCGGGTGAACACTGAAGCTTTCTTT. Protein product: CAWSVLRVNTEAFF.